In this sample, the clone carrying this TCR beta chain turned up many times. V was pared by 5 bases and J by 6 bases, with 12 bases of the junction left unmatched. The CDR3 has 15 residues. TCRdb itself ran the multiplex PCR reads through MiXCR, one entry per CDR3 protein. Of about 140,000 distinct CDR3 sequences in the sample, about 31% were seen once. This entry is derived from a study of breast tumors, draining lymph nodes, adjacent tissues. Samples came from axillary lymph nodes draining the breast cancer. The sample comprised axillary lymph node tissue. This TCR derives from a female donor with breast cancer. Some clones in this sample may be carry-over from other donors' samples. The chain carries TRBV12-3 or TRBV12-4 and TRBJ2-7, with TRBD1 matching over 8 bases. In DNA, the CDR3 is TGTGCCAGCAGTATCAATCCGGCTCAGGGGGCCGAGCAGTACTTC. It yields the protein CASSINPAQGAEQYF.